These 20 T cell receptor beta chains were all obtained from the same sample, sequenced in a study of T cell responses to AZD1222 COVID-19 vaccine. This table comes from immunoSEQ multiplex PCR, and its TCRdb copy is limited to in-frame clones, with some not included. The repertoire holds approximately 90,000 clones, with around 90% as singletons. The sequencing used peripheral blood, collected on day 0 of AZD1222 vaccination. The receptors here all came from an adult in good health.

The chain is built from TRBV6-5 and TRBJ1-5; no clear D gene. This CDR3 is built from 15 residues. The V end was cut by 0 bases, the J end by 5 bases, with 11 bases between. Germline values: CDR1 MNHEY, CDR2 SVGAGI. In nucleotides, the CDR3 is TGTGCCAGCAGTTACTCGAGTAAGGGCCATCAGCCCCAGCATTTT. This codes for CASSYSSKGHQPQHF.

V and J are TRBV3-1 (or the pseudogene TRBV3-2) and TRBJ2-7, with D perhaps matching TRBD2 (6 bases). The CDR3 runs 17 residues. The V end was cut by 4 bases, the J end by 3 bases, with 22 bases between. CDR1 is LGHDT, CDR2 YNNKEL, per germline (reference sequence). The DNA of the CDR3 is TGTGCCAGCAGCCGAGGCCGGGAGTTCCCAAAAGACTACGAGCAGTACTTC. Amino acid sequence: CASSRGREFPKDYEQYF.

The V gene is TRBV6-2 or TRBV6-3, the J gene TRBJ2-3; 11 nucleotides agree with TRBD2. CDR1 and CDR2 (germline): MNHEY, SVGEGT. The V gene end was trimmed by 0 bases and the J gene end by 1 base; junction bases not matched to a gene: 0. The CDR3 consists of 16 residues. DNA for the CDR3: TGTGCCAGCAGTTACTCGGGACTAGCGGGCACAGATACGCAGTATTTT. Its translation: CASSYSGLAGTDTQYF.

The J gene is TRBJ1-2, the V gene TRBV7-9; no clear D gene. The CDR3 is made up of 12 amino acids. Germline lookup yields CDR1 SEHNR and CDR2 FQNEAQ (reference sequence). The germline V and J ends were trimmed by 6 bases and 4 bases, with 9 bases remaining between them. The DNA for the CDR3 is TGTGCCAGCAGATCCGAGGGCTATGGCTACACCTTC. This translates into CASRSEGYGYTF. Together with reference TRBV7-9 and TRBJ1-2, the CDR3 gives the full variable domain: DTGVSQNPRHKITKRGQNVTFRCDPISEHNRLYWYRQTLGQGPEFLTYFQNEAQLEKSRLLSDRFSAERPKGSFSTLEIQRTEQGDSAMYLCASRSEGYGYTFGSGTRLTVV.

This clone appeared once. The chain recombines TRBV5-1 with TRBJ2-1; TRBD2 agrees at 16 bases. Germline lookup yields CDR1 SGHRS and CDR2 YFSETQ. V lost 4 bases and J lost 8; bases outside the gene matches: 12. This CDR3 has 18 residues. The chain's CDR3 is CASSLPGTSGGASDEQFF. CDR3 nucleotides: TGCGCCAGCAGCCTGCCCGGGACTAGCGGGGGGGCCTCTGATGAGCAGTTCTTC.

The chain couples TRBV5-1 to TRBJ1-4; the match to TRBD1 covers 10 bases. The ends lost 0 bases at V and 7 bases at J; junction bases unmatched: 3. CDR3 size: 15 residues. Germline CDR1 is SGHRS and CDR2 is YFSETQ. The CDR3, as DNA: TGCGCCAGCAGCTTGGCCGGGACAGGGGTTGAAAAACTGTTTTTT. This translates into CASSLAGTGVEKLFF.

The rearrangement uses TRBV6-2 or TRBV6-3 and TRBJ1-1, with unresolved D. Germline CDR1 MNHEY, CDR2 SVGEGT. Between the trimmed V and J ends, which lost 2 bases and 4 bases, there was a span of 8 bases. There are 13 residues in the CDR3. The CDR3 is CASSYGGSTEAFF. DNA for the CDR3: TGTGCCAGCAGTTACGGAGGGAGCACTGAAGCTTTCTTT.

This chain links TRBV28 with TRBJ2-2, with 11 positions matching TRBD1. The CDR3 is 14 residues long. The V gene end was trimmed by 8 bases and the J gene end by 6 bases; junction bases not matched to a gene: 5. CDR1 MDHEN and CDR2 SYDVKM come from the germline V gene. CDR3 loop: CASRGQGVSGELFF. DNA for the CDR3: TGTGCCAGCCGGGGACAGGGGGTTTCCGGGGAGCTGTTTTTT. Based on the CDR3 plus reference TRBV28 and TRBJ2-2, the full variable domain is DVKVTQSSRYLVKRTGEKVFLECVQDMDHENMFWYRQDPGLGLRLIYFSYDVKMKEKGDIPEGYSVSREKKERFSLILESASTNQTSMYLCASRGQGVSGELFFGEGSRLTVL.

This clone was counted once. This chain joins TRBV2 and TRBJ1-6, with 7 bases identical to TRBD1. The CDR3 consists of 14 residues. Germline V gives CDR1 SNHLY, CDR2 FYNNEI. Trimming took 6 bases from V and 9 from J; bases not matched to a gene: 8. Here the CDR3 reads CASRPARGGSPLHF. The DNA for the CDR3 is TGTGCCAGCAGGCCCGCCAGGGGGGGTTCACCCCTCCACTTT. The full variable domain, in which reference TRBV2 and TRBJ1-6 provide the parts outside the CDR3, is EPEVTQTPSHQVTQMGQEVILRCVPISNHLYFYWYRQILGQKVEFLVSFYNNEISEKSEIFDDQFSVERPDGSNFTLKIRSTKLEDSAMYFCASRPARGGSPLHFGNGTRLTVT.

The V and J genes are TRBV28 and TRBJ2-7; TRBD1 matches 10 bases. The CDR3 extends over 16 amino acids. Germline lookup yields CDR1 MDHEN and CDR2 SYDVKM. J lost 4 bases, V lost 4 bases, and 10 bases had no gene match. The CDR3 region is CASSSTGQGGVYEQYF. The CDR3 DNA reads TGTGCCAGCAGTTCAACAGGACAGGGGGGTGTATACGAGCAGTACTTC.

The chain recombines TRBV7-9 with TRBJ2-3; the D gene could be TRBD1 or TRBD2 (5 bases each). CDR1 is SEHNR, CDR2 FQNEAQ, per germline (reference sequence). The CDR3 contains 13 residues. Between the trimmed V and J ends, which lost 7 bases and 1 base, there was a span of 9 bases. CDR3 nucleotides: TGTGCCAGCAACCAGGGACGCACAGATACGCAGTATTTT. Amino acid sequence: CASNQGRTDTQYF.

This sequence joins TRBV27 and TRBJ1-2; 7 bases map to TRBD1. V was clipped by 4 bases and J by 1 base; unmatched bases: 15. Looked up from germline, CDR1 is MNHEY and CDR2 is SMNVEV (reference sequence). CDR3 length equals 18 residues. The CDR3 here is CASSSVRGTVWFNYGYTF. CDR3 DNA sequence: TGTGCCAGCAGTTCGGTGAGAGGGACAGTCTGGTTTAACTATGGCTACACCTTC.

V is TRBV24-1 and J is TRBJ2-2, with 7 bases lining up with TRBD1. Trimming at V came to 4 bases and at J to 2 bases, leaving 6 bases not matched to a gene. CDR3 length: 16 residues. CDR1 is KGHDR and CDR2 is SFDVKD in the germline V gene. Written as DNA, the CDR3 is TGTGCCACCAGTGACCCCGGGACAGATAACACCGGGGAGCTGTTTTTT. Translated, it gives CATSDPGTDNTGELFF.

The chain is built from TRBV27 and TRBJ2-2; TRBD2 might be the D (6 bases). Germline values: CDR1 MNHEY, CDR2 SMNVEV (reference sequence). This CDR3 has 14 residues. V was cut by 3 bases and J by 3 bases, with 8 bases left in between. This CDR3 reads CASSFLAYTGELFF. The CDR3 DNA reads TGTGCCAGCAGTTTTCTAGCGTACACCGGGGAGCTGTTTTTT.

The DNA of the CDR3 is TGTGCCAGCAGCCCAAGGACAGTTGAAGCTTTCTTT. This gives the protein CASSPRTVEAFF. The chain links TRBV6-6 to TRBJ1-1; a weak D match, TRBD1 (6 bases). Deletions cut 6 bases from V and 7 bases from J, with 12 bases between. The V gene's germline CDR1 is MNHNY and CDR2 SVGAGI (reference sequence). The CDR3 runs 12 residues.

This chain connects TRBV28 to TRBJ2-7; 9 positions match TRBD1. Trimming at V came to 8 bases and at J to 1 base, leaving 3 bases not matched to a gene. Looked up from germline, CDR1 is MDHEN and CDR2 is SYDVKM. This CDR3 has 13 residues. CDR3 amino acids: CASRDRDSYEQYF. The CDR3 DNA is TGTGCCAGCCGGGACAGGGATTCCTACGAGCAGTACTTC.

This clone has only a few counts. This rearrangement joins TRBV30 to TRBJ1-6; tentative D call: TRBD1 (5 bases). Germline CDR1 GTSNPN, CDR2 SVGIG (reference sequence). Trimming stripped 3 bases from V and 7 bases from J, with 13 bases between. The CDR3 contains 14 residues. The chain's CDR3 is CAWRVGGGNSPLHF. DNA of the CDR3: TGTGCCTGGAGGGTCGGGGGGGGAAATTCACCCCTCCACTTT. Supplemented by reference TRBV30 and TRBJ1-6, the full variable domain reads SQTIHQWPATLVQPVGSPLSLECTVEGTSNPNLYWYRQAAGRGLQLLFYSVGIGQISSEVPQNLSASRPQDRQFILSSKKLLLSDSGFYLCAWRVGGGNSPLHFGNGTRLTVT.

This sequence joins TRBV7-8 and TRBJ2-7; TRBD1 matches 9 bases. The CDR3 runs to 17 residues. After removal of 0 bases from V and 4 bases from J, the junction contained 10 bases not matched to a gene. In germline, CDR1 is SGHVS, CDR2 FQNEAQ. The CDR3 region has the DNA TGTGCCAGCAGCTTAGCGTACCCGGGACAGGGAGGTTACGAGCAGTACTTC. Translation gives CASSLAYPGQGGYEQYF.

This clone was seen more than once but under ten times. The chain recombines TRBV6-5 with TRBJ1-5, with 8 bases aligning to TRBD1. The CDR3 has 14 amino acids. The germline V gene has CDR1 MNHEY and CDR2 SVGAGI. Trimming took 10 bases from V and 4 from J; bases not matched to a gene: 9. This CDR3 reads CATLFTGGNQPQHF. The CDR3 bases are TGTGCCACCCTGTTCACAGGGGGGAATCAGCCCCAGCATTTT.

The rearrangement links TRBV11-2 to TRBJ2-3; possibly TRBD2 for D (5 bases). The CDR3 covers 14 residues. Trimming cost V 8 bases and J 1 base, with 13 bases left between them. Germline CDR1 reads SGHAT; CDR2 reads FQNNGV. CDR3 nucleotides: TGTGCCAGCGGGCGACTACCGCGCACAGATACGCAGTATTTT. This encodes CASGRLPRTDTQYF.